A selection of T cell receptor beta chains follows, all from one sample in a study of T cell responses to AZD1222 COVID-19 vaccine. Assay used: immunoSEQ multiplex PCR; TCRdb lists only in-frame clones, some missing. The sample includes about 130,000 clones, 70% to 90% seen only once; the top ten take approximately 4.2%. Sequencing was performed on peripheral blood, taken on day 0 of AZD1222 vaccination. The receptors come from an adult in good health. Both conserved end residues are trimmed from each CDR3. Each record gives: J gene, V gene, clone size, CDR3 protein. Part of the rows lack a size; the others show once, few, many or a class for expanded clones.

>TRBJ1-3|TRBV28|.
ASSGGQVLRNTIY
>TRBJ1-5|TRBV6-5|once
ASSPSPGGNQPQH
>TRBJ1-6|TRBV5-6|few
ASSPVRGNSPLH
>TRBJ2-7|TRBV9|.
ASSVGNSYEQY
>TRBJ2-7|TRBV4-1|few
ASSSSEAYEQY
>TRBJ1-5|TRBV5-6|.
ASSLVGGNQPQH
>TRBJ2-2|TRBV19|.
ASSIDRANTGELF
>TRBJ2-2|TRBV5-1|.
ASSTRTGTGELF
>TRBJ2-1|TRBV19|.
ASSIQASGNQGEQF
>TRBJ1-1|TRBV3-1/TRBV3-2|.
ASSRAEGDREAF
>TRBJ1-2|TRBV7-2|few
ASSLEGGQANYGYT
>TRBJ2-5|TRBV9|.
ASSVGTSRETQY
>TRBJ2-5|TRBV4-1|.
ASSQAPGQGEETQY
>TRBJ2-7|TRBV18|.
ASSPPPGQGWGAYEQY
>TRBJ2-7|TRBV13|.
ASSPGASGREQY
>TRBJ2-7|TRBV28|.
ASRLPGGAGEQY
>TRBJ1-3|TRBV7-2|.
ASSFSRISGNTIY
>TRBJ2-5|TRBV19|.
ASSIDTGGETQY
>TRBJ1-6|TRBV7-6|.
ASSLGGQYSYNSPLH
>TRBJ2-4|TRBV6-5|few
ASKGGRGAKNIQY
>TRBJ1-5|TRBV11-2|.
ASSLDAYQPQH
>TRBJ1-6|TRBV6-5|.
ASHPRGSPLH
>TRBJ2-1|TRBV19|once
ASSPHQTGGNEQF
>TRBJ2-7|TRBV5-1|.
ASSLWGEGEEGEQY
>TRBJ1-1|TRBV6-2/TRBV6-3|once
ASSSRRSNTEAF
>TRBJ2-2|TRBV28|.
ASAGQWNTGELF
>TRBJ1-2|TRBV12-3/TRBV12-4|.
ASSRGANYGYT
>TRBJ2-1|TRBV19|once
ASSRGPGREQF
>TRBJ1-1|TRBV5-1|.
ASSLDEKQKMNTEAF
>TRBJ2-5|TRBV9|.
ASTLGTAGTQY
>TRBJ2-1|TRBV7-3|.
ASSFKELAGLSYNEQF
>TRBJ2-2|TRBV4-1|.
ASSQKRSGELF
>TRBJ2-2|TRBV7-2|few
ASSLRRIANTGELF
>TRBJ1-1|TRBV5-1|.
ASKSRGTDYTEAF
>TRBJ2-5|TRBV3-1/TRBV3-2|.
ASSPPRPPGETQY
>TRBJ2-1|TRBV11-2|.
ASSLISGRYEQF
>TRBJ1-2|TRBV27|.
ASSLSPQVYGYT
>TRBJ2-3|TRBV7-8|.
ASSLVGTIFVDTQY
>TRBJ2-1|TRBV6-5|.
ASSFSSYNEQF
>TRBJ2-1|TRBV7-2|.
ASSISGGGYNEQF
>TRBJ2-7|TRBV6-6|few
ASSPQTSGRVAYEQY
>TRBJ1-6|TRBV29-1|.
SVRVTGDNSPLH
>TRBJ1-6|TRBV12-3/TRBV12-4|.
ASRDRGRGPLH
>TRBJ1-1|TRBV7-2|.
ASSSQGSATEAF
>TRBJ1-1|TRBV6-5|.
ASSYSKGRTEAF
>TRBJ2-7|TRBV18|.
ASSPPGLGEQY
>TRBJ1-1|TRBV5-1|.
ASSLGTGVEAF
>TRBJ2-1|TRBV27|.
ATGRGNEQF
>TRBJ2-7|TRBV7-3|.
ASSLGGTGYYEQY
>TRBJ2-1|TRBV5-1|.
ASRLSGGGEQF
>TRBJ1-4|TRBV4-1|.
ASSQEGATNEKLF
>TRBJ1-4|TRBV19|.
ASSPETATNEKLF
>TRBJ1-3|TRBV28|.
ASSLYRNNFSGNTIY